A single sample gave rise to the 28 T cell receptor beta chains below, sequenced in a study of cytomegalovirus exposure and HLA in healthy donors. Primers: 60 Vbeta forward and 13 Jbeta reverse. Some clones are missing from TCRdb's copy, which holds only in-frame ones; the method was immunoSEQ multiplex PCR. The data hold 160,000 or so clones, with about 75% observed a single time. Input material: PBMCs. These receptors came from a man aged 18 to 29 in good health and CMV-seropositive.

The V and J genes are TRBV6-5 and TRBJ2-3; a possible D gene is TRBD2 (7 bases). Germline assignment: CDR1 MNHEY and CDR2 SVGAGI. This CDR3 has 16 residues. V lost 3 bases, J lost 4 bases, and 17 bases lay in between. CDR3 coding DNA: TGTGCCAGCAGTTATCGGCCGGGGGGCAGGGCAGATACGCAGTATTTT. Amino acids: CASSYRPGGRADTQYF.

This clone showed up just a few times. The V and J genes are TRBV5-1 and TRBJ1-1, with TRBD1 matching 8 bases. The CDR3 extends over 14 amino acids. V trimming: 5 bases; J trimming: 2 bases; junction bases outside the gene matches: 5. The germline V gene encodes CDR1 SGHRS and CDR2 YFSETQ. The CDR3 protein is CASRLAGGNTEAFF. DNA for the CDR3: TGCGCCAGCAGGCTTGCAGGGGGCAACACTGAAGCTTTCTTT.

The rearrangement links TRBV19 to TRBJ1-6, with 10 bases fitting TRBD1. The germline CDR1 and CDR2 sequences are LNHDA and SQIVND (reference sequence). The V and J ends lost 7 bases and 6 bases, in that order; junction bases with no gene match: 9. This CDR3 has 16 amino acids. The CDR3 DNA sequence: TGTGCCAGTACTCTAAACCGGGACAGGGGTAATTCACCCCTCCACTTT. As protein: CASTLNRDRGNSPLHF.

The table lists this clone with many counts. This chain links TRBV11-2 with TRBJ2-7; the D gene could be TRBD1 or TRBD2 (7 bases each). Germline CDR1 SGHAT, CDR2 FQNNGV. V was shortened by 3 bases and J by 7 bases, with 13 bases between the two germline ends. This CDR3 is built from 13 residues. CDR3 sequence reads: CASSFGTAGEQYV. The CDR3 DNA follows: TGTGCCAGCAGCTTTGGGACAGCGGGAGAGCAGTACGTC.

This chain joins TRBV27 and TRBJ1-4; D call uncertain. CDR3 length: 15 amino acids. V lost 5 bases and J lost 0, with 10 bases in between. The germline CDR1 and CDR2 sequences are MNHEY and SMNVEV (reference sequence). The CDR3 region has the DNA TGTGCCAGCAGTCCGGGAGTTGCAACTAATGAAAAACTGTTTTTT. Residues: CASSPGVATNEKLFF.

This clone was detected only once. The V and J genes are TRBV6-5 and TRBJ1-2; 8 positions agree with TRBD1. V lost 5 bases to trimming and J lost 3 bases; unmatched junction nucleotides: 8. This CDR3 spans 15 amino acids. Germline CDR1 MNHEY, CDR2 SVGAGI. The CDR3 DNA is TGTGCCAGCAGTCCGGGATTGACAGGGGACTATGGCTACACCTTC. Protein product: CASSPGLTGDYGYTF.

The rearrangement joins TRBV7-8 to TRBJ1-1; 7 bases map to TRBD1. Germline CDR1 SGHVS, CDR2 FQNEAQ. The CDR3 sequence is 16 residues long. The trim removed 7 bases at V and 1 base at J, leaving 12 bases unmatched. CDR3 in DNA: TGTGCCAGCACCCTACAATTACAGGGGCGGAACACTGAAGCTTTCTTT. Encoded protein: CASTLQLQGRNTEAFF.

This clone was recorded a few times. This rearrangement joins TRBV6-4 to TRBJ2-3, with 10 bases that match TRBD1. This CDR3 has 16 amino acids. Germline-derived CDR1 and CDR2 are MRHNA and SNTAGT. Trimming cost V 4 bases and J 2 bases; bases outside gene matches: 6. The CDR3 here is CASSGSGTGDTDTQYF. The CDR3 coding sequence is TGTGCCAGCAGTGGATCCGGGACAGGGGACACAGATACGCAGTATTTT.

This clone has just a few counts. The chain links TRBV7-3 to TRBJ1-1; D unclear. V was trimmed by 2 bases and J by 4 bases, leaving 11 bases between them. Germline V CDR1 and CDR2: SGHTA, FQGTGA. The CDR3 contains 14 residues. CDR3 in amino acids: CASSLRSVSTEAFF. CDR3 DNA sequence: TGTGCCAGCAGCTTACGTTCGGTCTCCACTGAAGCTTTCTTT.

This chain uses TRBV28 with TRBJ1-6, with D possibly TRBD1 on 5 matching bases. The CDR3 covers 13 residues. Germline V lookup: CDR1 MDHEN, CDR2 SYDVKM. Trimming took off 3 bases at V and 10 bases at J, with 10 bases between the two ends. CDR3 sequence: CASSFPTDSPLHF. CDR3 bases: TGTGCCAGCAGTTTCCCGACAGACTCACCCCTCCACTTT.

V usage is TRBV25-1 and J usage is TRBJ2-5, with a weak D call TRBD2 (5 bases). CDR1 and CDR2 (germline): MGHDK, SYGVNS. Trimming removed 8 bases at V and 7 bases at J, with 14 bases between. The CDR3 covers 12 residues. CDR3 bases: TGTGCCAGCTCCGGCCCGGAGGCGACCCAGTACTTC. It encodes CASSGPEATQYF.

V gene TRBV5-4 combines with J gene TRBJ1-3, with D tentatively TRBD1 (5 bases). Germline-derived CDR1 and CDR2 are SGHNT and YYREEE (reference sequence). This CDR3 region has 15 residues. Trimming removed 4 bases from V and 4 bases from J, with 15 bases in between. In nucleotides, the CDR3 is TGTGCCAGCAGCCCACAATCAGGGCCGGGAAACACCATATATTTT. This sequence encodes CASSPQSGPGNTIYF.

This sequence joins TRBV19 and TRBJ1-2, with D possibly matching TRBD1 (5 bases). The germline V gene has CDR1 LNHDA and CDR2 SQIVND (reference sequence). Trimming removed 9 bases from V and 1 base from J, with 15 bases in between. The CDR3 has 14 amino acids. The CDR3 DNA follows: TGTGCCAGCCTAGGACACGATCTTAACTATGGCTACACCTTC. Protein product: CASLGHDLNYGYTF. Variable domain in full (rest from reference TRBV19 and TRBJ1-2): DGGITQSPKYLFRKEGQNVTLSCEQNLNHDAMYWYRQDPGQGLRLIYYSQIVNDFQKGDIAEGYSVSREKKESFPLTVTSAQKNPTAFYLCASLGHDLNYGYTFGSGTRLTVV.

This clone was found a few times. The CDR3 spells CASSPDRPQGYSYEQYV. DNA of the CDR3: TGTGCCAGCTCACCCGACCGACCTCAGGGGTACTCCTACGAGCAGTACGTC. This chain connects TRBV18 to TRBJ2-7; the D gene is possibly TRBD1 (6 bases). V lost 3 bases, J lost 0 bases, and 18 bases lay in between. CDR3 length: 17 residues. CDR1 is KGHSH and CDR2 is LQKENI in the germline V gene.

This chain links TRBV4-1 with TRBJ2-1, with TRBD1 identical over 8 bases. The V and J ends lost 2 bases and 0 bases, in that order; junction bases with no gene match: 6. The CDR3 is 17 amino acids. Looked up from germline, CDR1 is MGHRA and CDR2 is YSYEKL. The CDR3 DNA reads as TGCGCCAGCAGCCAAATGACAGGGGTCCCCTCCTACAATGAGCAGTTCTTC. Its translation: CASSQMTGVPSYNEQFF.

J is TRBJ1-5 and V is TRBV6-5; possible D gene TRBD1, 6 bases. The CDR3 is 15 residues long. Germline V lookup: CDR1 MNHEY, CDR2 SVGAGI. The ends were cut back, 6 bases at V and 5 bases at J, with 17 bases in the middle. The CDR3 DNA sequence: TGTGCCAGCAGCCAGCACACAGGGAGCTATCAGCCCCAGCATTTT. As protein: CASSQHTGSYQPQHF.

A few counts support this clone. This chain links TRBV6-6 with TRBJ1-4; D is uncertain. The CDR3 has 13 residues. V was clipped by 11 bases and J by 5 bases, with 15 bases between them. Germline values: CDR1 MNHNY, CDR2 SVGAGI (reference sequence). The CDR3 protein is CAAAGGLNEKLFF. In DNA form, the CDR3 reads TGTGCCGCAGCCGGCGGGCTCAATGAAAAACTGTTTTTT.

The chain carries TRBV14 and TRBJ2-3; TRBD2 is a possible D gene (6 bases). The CDR3 has 17 residues. With 0 bases removed from V and 0 bases from J, the gap between germline ends came to 13 bases. From germline, CDR1 is SGHDN and CDR2 FVKESK. CDR3 in amino acids: CASSQENPGLSTDTQYF. CDR3 nucleotides: TGTGCCAGCAGCCAAGAAAACCCGGGACTTAGCACAGATACGCAGTATTTT.

V and J are TRBV6-4 and TRBJ2-3; tentative D call: TRBD2 (6 bases). From germline, CDR1 is MRHNA and CDR2 SNTAGT. Trimming shortened V by 6 bases and J by 4 bases, and 14 bases separated the two germline ends. The CDR3 consists of 14 residues. In nucleotides, the CDR3 is TGTGCCAGCAGAGGAGGAGGGCCGTCAGATACGCAGTATTTT. Its translation is CASRGGGPSDTQYF.

This clone was observed a few times. This chain connects TRBV19 to TRBJ1-1; D is ambiguous. V shed 3 bases and J shed 5 bases, with 10 bases lying between them. The CDR3 extends over 13 amino acids. Germline CDR1 and CDR2: LNHDA and SQIVND (reference sequence). CDR3 nucleotide sequence: TGTGCCAGTAGTATCGGGGTAGGGACTGAAGCTTTCTTT. Protein product: CASSIGVGTEAFF.

The gene calls are TRBV7-2 and TRBJ2-5; no firm D call. V was pared by 5 bases and J by 5 bases, with 9 bases between. Germline CDR1 and CDR2: SGHTA and FQGNSA. The CDR3 has 12 amino acids. CDR3 sequence reads: CASSPRIETQYF. CDR3 DNA sequence: TGTGCCAGCAGCCCCCGTATCGAGACCCAGTACTTC. The variable domain in full, completed from reference TRBV7-2 and TRBJ2-5, reads GAGVSQSPSNKVTEKGKDVELRCDPISGHTALYWYRQSLGQGLEFLIYFQGNSAPDKSGLPSDRFSAERTGGSVSTLTIQRTQQEDSAVYLCASSPRIETQYFGPGTRLLVL.

CDR3 DNA sequence: TGTGCCAGCAGCAAAAATCCGGGATCGGGAGACACTGAAGCTTTCTTT. The encoded protein is CASSKNPGSGDTEAFF. This chain uses TRBV21-1 with TRBJ1-1. TRBV21-1 is noted as a pseudogene. The CDR3 covers 16 residues.

This clone came up a few times. The chain recombines TRBV6-5 with TRBJ2-5, with D possibly matching TRBD2 (6 bases). This CDR3 is built from 14 residues. V was trimmed by 0 bases and J by 4 bases, leaving 9 bases between them. Germline assignment: CDR1 MNHEY and CDR2 SVGAGI. In DNA, the CDR3 is TGTGCCAGCAGTTACTCTACCGGGGGAGAGACCCAGTACTTC. Its protein product is CASSYSTGGETQYF.

V gene TRBV5-1 combines with J gene TRBJ1-1; a possible D gene is TRBD1 (6 bases). Trimming left V 0 bases short and J 3 bases short, with 9 bases between. Germline V gives CDR1 SGHRS, CDR2 YFSETQ. CDR3 length equals 14 residues. This CDR3 reads CASSLGQEDTEAFF. CDR3 in DNA: TGCGCCAGCAGCTTGGGACAGGAAGACACTGAAGCTTTCTTT.

The CDR3 protein is CASSSHRVGDEQYV. CDR3 nucleotides: TGTGCCAGCAGTTCCCACAGGGTTGGGGACGAGCAGTACGTC. The rearrangement uses TRBV6-6 and TRBJ2-7; D is perhaps TRBD1 (6 bases). V was clipped by 4 bases and J by 5 bases, with 15 bases between them. CDR1 is MNHNY and CDR2 is SVGAGI in the germline V gene (reference sequence). CDR3 size: 14 residues.

With respect to this clone: An end of the junction differs from the germline gene, which may be a read error. This chain uses TRBV4-1 with TRBJ2-1; D is possibly TRBD2 (6 bases). The germline V gene encodes CDR1 MGHRA and CDR2 YSYEKL. CDR3 length: 15 amino acids. The CDR3 sequence is CASKSPAGSYSEQFF. CDR3 nucleotide sequence: TGCGCCAGCAAGTCCCCAGCGGGCTCCTACAGTGAGCAGTTCTTC.

There are a few counts of this clone. The J gene is TRBJ2-2, the V gene TRBV28; 7 bases match TRBD2. Trimming cost V 5 bases and J 0 bases; bases outside gene matches: 9. Germline-derived CDR1 and CDR2 are MDHEN and SYDVKM. This CDR3 contains 17 residues. The CDR3 nucleotides read TGTGCCAGCAGTCCTCCTCGCGGGGGAGCGAACACCGGGGAGCTGTTTTTT. This gives the protein CASSPPRGGANTGELFF.

The sample holds one count of this clone. This chain uses TRBV5-1 with TRBJ1-1; 9 nucleotides match TRBD1. Trimming removed 4 bases from V and 5 bases from J; junction bases left unmatched: 9. This CDR3 has 15 amino acids. Germline V gene sequence: CDR1 SGHRS, CDR2 YFSETQ. CDR3 sequence: CASSLLTGGRTEAFF. As DNA, the CDR3 is TGCGCCAGCAGCCTCCTGACAGGGGGAAGGACTGAAGCTTTCTTT.